Included here is one T cell receptor (beta chain) sequence, with context. Which antigen it targets is not known. The sample holds no much larger clone one base away, and base qualities are not on file. The library was obtained by the immunoSEQ multiplex PCR assay. For the multiplex PCR, a mixture combining 60 forward primers for TCR Vbeta segments and 13 reverse primers for TCR Jbeta segments was used. The CDR3 region of rearranged TCR beta genes was amplified from genomic DNA by a multiplex PCR assay. Amplified TCR beta libraries were sequenced as 87-base-pair reads on the Illumina HiSeq System. Per the authors' processing: A later analysis tallied 70 million to 100 million unique TCR beta chains across the 610 or so repertoires, and roughly 11 million of those chains were shared by two or more donors. Raw reads were error-corrected and collapsed into unique sequences with a nearest-neighbor algorithm that merged closely related sequences to remove PCR and sequencing errors. Alignment of CDR3 sequences to IMGT reference sequences was used to assign V, D and J gene segments. For a sequence to be retained, a match of at least six nucleotides to both a V gene segment and a J gene segment was required. Rearrangements were called productive when the CDR3 lacked stop codons and stayed in frame with V and J; all others were non-productive. Following IMGT convention, CDR3 was defined as the stretch from the second conserved V-encoded cysteine to the conserved J-encoded phenylalanine. The earlier analysis of 587 of the donors excluded sequences that lacked an unambiguous match to a single V gene segment. An earlier analysis of fewer than 750 of the donors called V segments functional above 56.7% productive rearrangements and segregating when the between-donor standard deviation exceeded 5%. A statistical classification framework was built for diagnosing cytomegalovirus status from the catalog of TCR beta chain sequences. In a later analysis, V and J genes were assigned by comparing TCR nucleotide sequences against IMGT/GENE-DB human TR gene sequences. The TCRdist pipeline was used in a later analysis to assign CDR3 sequences and most-parsimonious VDJ recombination scenarios. In a later analysis, each TCR beta chain was defined by its CDR3 amino acid sequence together with its V-gene family, and reads lacking a unique V-gene family were excluded. To address suspected cross-contamination and a sequencing artifact, a later analysis removed several hundred highly shared, low-generation-probability nucleotide sequences. In a later analysis, a clonal expansion index for each public chain was calculated from normalized within-repertoire ranks of inferred template counts. In a later analysis, generation probabilities were computed with a VDJ recombination model fitted to out-of-frame rearrangements, and the resulting probabilities were checked against IGoR. Hypergeometric tests were used in a later analysis to score TCR-TCR, TCR-HLA and TCR-CMV co-occurrence, with a repertoire-size bias correction applied to the TCR pairs. In a later analysis, false discovery rates were estimated by permuting HLA or CMV assignments 20 times. In a later analysis, co-occurring TCRs were grouped with DBSCAN, and TCRdist sequence similarity was added when clustering was performed within HLA-allele-positive subsets. Co-occurrence clustering excluded repertoires with fewer than 30,000 or more than 120,000 public chains, plus five with anomalous nucleotide sharing. TCRdb re-hosts the immuneACCESS table, in-frame sequences only. Its copies lack some clones; in the studies checked, an unresolved V gene accounts for under half of them, and the cause for the rest is not known. That table gives V, J and clone size, and the DNA gave D and trimming. For this sample there are tens of thousands of clones; roughly 69% appear just once. The leading ten clones occupy 6.5% to 7.5% of the sample.

The cohort consisted of 650 to 850 healthy bone marrow donors. All cohort members were sampled while nominally healthy, although unrecorded immune exposures were likely present. The donor was CMV seropositive and was included in the group of 250 to 300 seropositive cohort members. Each donor provided a peripheral blood sample, and peripheral blood mononuclear cells were used for TCR beta sequencing. Genomic DNA was extracted from the blood cell samples with the Qiagen DNeasy Blood Extraction Kit. This specimen comes from a study of cytomegalovirus exposure and HLA in healthy donors (TCRdb year 2017). For the wider study: An earlier analysis of some 600 of the donors reported under 300 Gb of sequence data and around 110 million unique TCR beta sequences obtained from 180 million or so T cells. Among the roughly 410 genotyped donors, around 81% belonged to the genetic ancestry cluster associated with self-reported Caucasian donors. In a later genetic analysis, genome-wide SNP genotypes for about 65% of the roughly 700 donors were used, and that subset was treated as a discovery cohort. Rather than drawing on any new phenotypic data, the later analysis identified candidate immune exposures from TCR beta sequences and the way those sequences occurred across donors. Donor age, sex, ethnicity and CMV serostatus were compiled alongside the repertoire data. An early release that covered 500 to 800 HLA-typed donors contained around 300 gigabases of sequencing data and tens of millions of unique TCR sequences. A separate validation cohort of 100 to 150 different subjects was used in addition to the 666-subject first cohort. The aim of the study was to test whether cataloging public T cell receptors could identify signatures of past pathogen exposure. Every discovery cohort repertoire had been produced on one sequencing platform. Roughly 5 DR-DQ haplotypes were handled as single units for association and clustering, since linkage in the cohort was strong. The T cell repertoires of roughly 660 subjects were profiled by immunosequencing and related to cytomegalovirus serostatus. Both class I and class II loci were covered by HLA typing, at four-digit resolution. Typing coverage differed by locus: A, B, C, DRB1 and DQB1 were typed in roughly 620-640 donors, DQA1 in 500 to 550, DPA1 in 600 to 610, and DPB1 in around 490. High-throughput TCR immunosequencing, statistical association of individual TCRs with disease status, and machine learning were combined to predict cytomegalovirus infection status. In a later analysis, previously published TCR beta repertoires from more than 500 donors were re-analyzed and high-resolution HLA genotyping was added so that TCR occurrence patterns could be studied. Among about 410 genotyped donors of the cohort, an average of roughly 230,000 unique TCR beta nucleotide sequences was sequenced per donor, of which about 19% were non-productive. In an earlier analysis of several hundred of the donors, high-throughput TCR beta sequencing was used to judge whether each TCR beta V gene segment behaved as functional or pseudogenic.

Looking up the germline V gene yields CDR1 LGHNA and CDR2 YNFKEQ. Compared with germline, V lacks 4 bases and J lacks 4 bases; bases without a gene match: 12. From the cysteine through the phenylalanine, the CDR3 covers 17 amino acids. The retained sequence is limited to the CDR3, 51 bases, with the frame set at the first base. On the study overall, not on this receptor specifically: Strong co-occurrence of HLA alleles, especially DR and DQ, made assigning TCR associations to individual alleles difficult. Presence/absence analyses assumed roughly uniform sequencing depth across donors, an assumption that may not hold. A later analysis found that TCR association rates varied across HLA loci, with DRB1 alleles showing the most associated TCRs and HLA-C alleles the fewest. A later analysis found that most CMV-associated TCR beta chains appeared HLA-restricted, with HLA associations seemingly driven largely by CMV exposure. Compared with the approximately 710-donor mean, donors in an Asian-associated ancestry cluster had fewer N-insertions in productive TCRs, according to a later genetic analysis. Most TCR sequences were seen in very few donors, while some public TCRs were found in many individuals. V-gene and J-gene trimming of TCR beta chains was associated with a missense DCLRE1C variant in a later genetic analysis, and the association was replicated in an independent cohort. An earlier analysis of around 540 of the donors showed that most TCR beta V segments appeared in productive rearrangements either about 87% or about 30% of the time, which broadly matched IMGT annotations. Compared with equally common non-associated chains, HLA-associated TCR beta chains in a later analysis were more clonally expanded and had lower generation probabilities. The study gave a list of over 150 TCR beta chains associated with cytomegalovirus. Linkage disequilibrium might explain the correlated functional status among segregating V segments, but an unknown experimental factor could not be ruled out. A further reported finding was that TCR beta sequences accurately predicted the HLA-A and HLA-B alleles for most subjects in the first cohort. Some 16 rarely observed V segments, including chromosome 9 orphons, were excluded from the earlier analysis of 550 to 700 of the donors because counts were too low. The 87-base-pair reads could not distinguish some IMGT-functional V segments, including TRBV6-2 and TRBV6-3, so those segments were excluded. CMV serostatus was the only immune exposure information available for the cohort. Because HLA typing was missing for some donors at each locus, association tests included only the typed subset. Three of the identified cytomegalovirus-associated TCR beta chains were confirmed in vitro to be specific for cytomegalovirus antigens. A later analysis reported that several top co-occurrence clusters appeared linked to parvovirus B19, influenza, CMV and Epstein-Barr virus. The classifier was reported to diagnose cytomegalovirus status with high specificity and sensitivity in both the original and validation cohorts. The authors suggested that the approach could potentially be generalized to other disease states and immunological phenotypes. A cluster of highly shared sequence variants was judged likely to be a technical artifact of the sequencing pipeline. At a false discovery rate of 0.05, a later analysis linked 16,000 or so TCR beta sequences to specific HLA alleles. In this cohort, only TCR beta chains were sequenced, and detectable features were limited by the absence of alpha or paired-chain data.

The sequence was collected from a woman aged 50 to 65 in good health and CMV-seropositive. The chain employs TRBV4-2 and TRBJ2-3; a stretch of 9 junction bases matches TRBD2. What was sequenced was PBMCs. The CDR3 region has the sequence CASSPRGAGGHSDTQYF. The nucleotide sequence is given as TGTGCCAGCAGCCCGAGAGGAGCGGGGGGCCACTCAGATACGCAGTATTTT.